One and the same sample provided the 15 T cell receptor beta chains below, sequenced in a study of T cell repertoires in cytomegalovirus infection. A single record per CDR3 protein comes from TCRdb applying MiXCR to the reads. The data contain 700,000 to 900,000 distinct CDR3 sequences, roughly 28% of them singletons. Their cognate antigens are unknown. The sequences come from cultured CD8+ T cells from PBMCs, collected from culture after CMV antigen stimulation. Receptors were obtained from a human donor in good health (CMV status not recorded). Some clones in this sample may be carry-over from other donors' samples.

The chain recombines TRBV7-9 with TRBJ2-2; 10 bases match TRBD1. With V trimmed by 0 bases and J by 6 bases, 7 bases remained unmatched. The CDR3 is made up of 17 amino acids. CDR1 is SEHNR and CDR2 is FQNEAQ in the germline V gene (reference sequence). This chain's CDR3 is CASSLAAGTGDPGELFF. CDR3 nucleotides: TGTGCCAGCAGCTTAGCAGCCGGGACAGGGGATCCCGGGGAGCTGTTTTTT.

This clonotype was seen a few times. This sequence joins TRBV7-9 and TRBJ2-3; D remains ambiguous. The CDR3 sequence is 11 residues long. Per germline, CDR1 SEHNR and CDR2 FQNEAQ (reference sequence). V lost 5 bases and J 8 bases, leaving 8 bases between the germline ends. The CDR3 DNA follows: TGTGCCAGCAGCCCCTCGGGTACGCAGTATTTT. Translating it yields CASSPSGTQYF.

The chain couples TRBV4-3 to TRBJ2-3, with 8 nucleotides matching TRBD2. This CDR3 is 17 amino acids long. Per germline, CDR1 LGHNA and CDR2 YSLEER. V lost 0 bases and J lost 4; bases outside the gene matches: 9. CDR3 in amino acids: CASSQEDLAGRPDTQYF. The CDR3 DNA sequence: TGCGCCAGCAGCCAAGAGGATCTAGCGGGCCGTCCAGATACGCAGTATTTT.

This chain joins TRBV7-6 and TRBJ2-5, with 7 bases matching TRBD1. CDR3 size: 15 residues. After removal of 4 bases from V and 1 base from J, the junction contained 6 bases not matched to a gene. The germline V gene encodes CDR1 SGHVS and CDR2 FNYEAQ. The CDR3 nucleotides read TGTGCCAGCAGCTATGGACAGGCGATCCAAGAGACCCAGTACTTC. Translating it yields CASSYGQAIQETQYF.

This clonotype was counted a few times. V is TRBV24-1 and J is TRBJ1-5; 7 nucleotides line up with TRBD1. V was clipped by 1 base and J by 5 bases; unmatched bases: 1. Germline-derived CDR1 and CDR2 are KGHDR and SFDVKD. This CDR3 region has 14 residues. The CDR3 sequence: CATSDFQGDQPQHF. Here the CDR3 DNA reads TGTGCCACCAGTGATTTCCAGGGGGATCAGCCCCAGCATTTT.

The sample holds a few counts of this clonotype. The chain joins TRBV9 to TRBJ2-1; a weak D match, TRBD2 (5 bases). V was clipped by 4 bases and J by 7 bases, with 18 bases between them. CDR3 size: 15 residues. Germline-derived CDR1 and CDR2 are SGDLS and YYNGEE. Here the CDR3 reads CASSPFPGVGNEQFF. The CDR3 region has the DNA TGTGCCAGCAGCCCGTTCCCCGGGGTAGGTAATGAGCAGTTCTTC.

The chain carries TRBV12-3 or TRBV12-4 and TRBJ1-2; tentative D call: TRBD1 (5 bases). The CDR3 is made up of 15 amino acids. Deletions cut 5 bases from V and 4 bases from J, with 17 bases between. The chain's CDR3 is CASSPRGTPFYGYTF. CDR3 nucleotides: TGTGCCAGCAGTCCCCGGGGGACCCCATTCTATGGCTACACCTTC.

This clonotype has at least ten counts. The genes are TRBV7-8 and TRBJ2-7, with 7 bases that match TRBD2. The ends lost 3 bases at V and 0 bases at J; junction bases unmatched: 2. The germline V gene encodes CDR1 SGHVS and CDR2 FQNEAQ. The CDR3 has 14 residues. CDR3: CASSFGGTSYEQYF. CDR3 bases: TGTGCCAGCAGCTTCGGGGGGACCTCCTACGAGCAGTACTTC.

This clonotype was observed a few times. The CDR3 loop reads CASSLEVGLASTDTQYF. The CDR3 DNA reads TGTGCCAGCAGCTTAGAGGTCGGGCTGGCTAGCACAGATACGCAGTATTTT. The chain couples TRBV11-3 to TRBJ2-3; the D is unclear. V lost 0 bases, J lost 0 bases, and 13 bases lay in between. Germline assignment: CDR1 SGHNT and CDR2 YENEEA. The CDR3 is 17 amino acids.

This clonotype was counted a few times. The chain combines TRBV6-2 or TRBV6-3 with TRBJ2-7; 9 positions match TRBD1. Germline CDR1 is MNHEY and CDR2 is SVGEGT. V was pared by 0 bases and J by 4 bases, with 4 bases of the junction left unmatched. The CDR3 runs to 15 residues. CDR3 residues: CASSYSGQGGYEQYV. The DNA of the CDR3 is TGTGCCAGCAGTTACTCGGGACAGGGCGGGTACGAGCAGTACGTC.

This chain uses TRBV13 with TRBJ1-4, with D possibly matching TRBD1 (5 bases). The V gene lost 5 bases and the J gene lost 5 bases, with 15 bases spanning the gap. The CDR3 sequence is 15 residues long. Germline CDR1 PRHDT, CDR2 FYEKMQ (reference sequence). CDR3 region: CASSPSGRLNEKLFF. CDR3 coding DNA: TGTGCCAGCAGCCCCTCGGGACGGCTGAATGAAAAACTGTTTTTT.

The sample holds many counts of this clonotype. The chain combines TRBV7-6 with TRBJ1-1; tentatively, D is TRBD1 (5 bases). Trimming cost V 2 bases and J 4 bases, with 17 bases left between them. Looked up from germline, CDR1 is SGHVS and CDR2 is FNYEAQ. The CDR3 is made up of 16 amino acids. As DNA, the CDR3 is TGTGCCAGCAGCTTACTTTTGGGGGGAGGAGGCACTGAAGCTTTCTTT. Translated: CASSLLLGGGGTEAFF.

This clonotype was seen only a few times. CDR3 residues: CASSHTGTSGHEQYF. In DNA, the CDR3 is TGTGCCAGCAGCCACACCGGGACTAGTGGCCACGAGCAGTACTTC. The V gene is TRBV27, the J gene TRBJ2-7; 8 nucleotides match TRBD2. CDR1 and CDR2 from the germline V gene are MNHEY and SMNVEV (reference sequence). CDR3 length: 15 residues. V was clipped by 6 bases and J by 5 bases; unmatched bases: 12.

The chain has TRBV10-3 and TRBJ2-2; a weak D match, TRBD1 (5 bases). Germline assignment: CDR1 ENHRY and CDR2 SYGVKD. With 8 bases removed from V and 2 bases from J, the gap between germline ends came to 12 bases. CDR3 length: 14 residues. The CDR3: CAIPADSNTGELFF. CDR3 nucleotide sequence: TGTGCCATCCCTGCAGACAGTAACACCGGGGAGCTGTTTTTT.

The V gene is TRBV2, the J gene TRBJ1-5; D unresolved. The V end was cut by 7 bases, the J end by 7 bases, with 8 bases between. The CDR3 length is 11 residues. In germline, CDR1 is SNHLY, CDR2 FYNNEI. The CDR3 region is CASMIEQPQHF. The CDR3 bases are TGTGCCAGCATGATCGAGCAGCCCCAGCATTTT.